These 21 T cell receptor beta chains originate from one sample sequenced in a study of T-cell memory formation after mild COVID-19. TCRdb used MiXCR to reprocess the 5' RACE reads, holding one entry per CDR3 protein. The sample shows 200,000 to 250,000 distinct CDR3 sequences, over 15% of them seen only once. Sequencing input: PBMCs or a T cell subset sorted from them (not recorded which). The receptors were sampled from an adult woman who had mild COVID-19 (a few samples of this study predate the infection). Cell type and time point are not known.

V gene TRBV7-3 combines with J gene TRBJ2-3, with a weak D call TRBD2 (5 bases). CDR1 and CDR2 (germline): SGHTA, FQGTGA. The V gene lost 5 bases and the J gene lost 0 bases, with 9 bases spanning the gap. The CDR3 covers 14 residues. CDR3 sequence: CASSVSVSTDTQYF. CDR3 sequence (DNA): TGTGCCAGCAGCGTTAGCGTTAGCACAGATACGCAGTATTTT.

The chain is built from TRBV12-3 or TRBV12-4 and TRBJ1-2; TRBD1 is a possible D gene (5 bases). This CDR3 has 13 residues. V was cut by 6 bases and J by 4 bases, with 12 bases left in between. CDR3 protein: CASRRDGPYGYTF. DNA for the CDR3: TGTGCCAGCAGAAGGGACGGACCCTATGGCTACACCTTC.

The J gene is TRBJ2-7, the V gene TRBV19; TRBD2 matches at 11 bases. CDR3 length equals 15 residues. V was pared by 8 bases and J by 1 base, with 7 bases of the junction left unmatched. Germline V gene data show CDR1 as LNHDA and CDR2 as SQIVND (reference sequence). The CDR3 nucleotides are TGTGCCAGTCCTCACGGGACTAGCGGATCCTACGAGCAGTACTTC. Its translation: CASPHGTSGSYEQYF.

This clonotype came up many times. The chain carries TRBV4-2 and TRBJ2-5; 8 bases line up with TRBD2. CDR3 size: 16 residues. Germline trimming cut 0 bases from V and 2 bases from J; bases unmatched to any gene: 5. Germline V gene data show CDR1 as LGHNA and CDR2 as YNFKEQ. The CDR3 region is CASSQEGTRGQETQYF. The CDR3 DNA follows: TGTGCCAGCAGCCAAGAGGGGACTAGGGGGCAAGAGACCCAGTACTTC.

There are a few counts of this clonotype. The chain links TRBV7-2 to TRBJ2-4; TRBD1 is a possible D gene (6 bases). Trimming removed 5 bases at V and 7 bases at J, with 18 bases between. Germline loops: CDR1 SGHTA, CDR2 FQGNSA. The CDR3 runs to 15 residues. The CDR3 DNA is TGTGCCAGCAGCCCAGGGGTGTCATTTCACAACATTCAGTACTTC. This codes for CASSPGVSFHNIQYF.

The rearrangement joins TRBV27 to TRBJ2-7; TRBD2 matches at 12 bases. This CDR3 contains 13 residues. Germline CDR1 reads MNHEY; CDR2 reads SMNVEV (reference sequence). Trimming took 8 bases from V and 7 from J; bases not matched to a gene: 6. CDR3 protein: CASETSGSAEQYF. The CDR3 DNA is TGTGCCAGCGAGACTAGCGGGAGTGCGGAGCAGTACTTC.

This clonotype has at least ten counts. This sequence joins TRBV7-2 and TRBJ2-1, with 11 bases fitting TRBD2. The CDR3 length is 16 residues. Trimming took 7 bases from V and 11 from J; bases not matched to a gene: 16. Germline V gene lookup returns CDR1 SGHTA and CDR2 FQGNSA. Here the CDR3 DNA reads TGTGCCAGCACCCCAAGCCCGGGACTAGCGGCAATTAAGCAGTTCTTC. This encodes CASTPSPGLAAIKQFF.

This clonotype was seen a few times. The V and J genes are TRBV15 and TRBJ2-5, with a weak D call TRBD1 (5 bases). CDR3 length: 16 amino acids. V shed 0 bases and J shed 3 bases, with 14 bases lying between them. Germline lookup yields CDR1 LNHNV and CDR2 YYDKDF (reference sequence). The CDR3 nucleotides are TGTGCCACCAGCAGAGACCCGACAGTAAAGGAAGAGACCCAGTACTTC. It is translated as CATSRDPTVKEETQYF.

This clonotype was detected a few times. The rearrangement joins TRBV7-9 to TRBJ1-4; D is perhaps TRBD1 (5 bases). The CDR3 sequence is 18 residues long. Germline CDR1 reads SEHNR; CDR2 reads FQNEAQ (reference sequence). Trimming cost V 4 bases and J 4 bases, with 22 bases left between them. As DNA, the CDR3 is TGTGCCAGCAGCTGGCGCATCGGGGCAGGACCGGTTAATGAAAAACTGTTTTTT. Residues: CASSWRIGAGPVNEKLFF.

This clonotype was seen only a few times. The chain combines TRBV12-3 or TRBV12-4 with TRBJ2-5; no clear D gene. This CDR3 has 12 amino acids. The germline V and J ends were trimmed by 2 bases and 5 bases, with 6 bases remaining between them. The CDR3, as DNA: TGTGCCAGCAGTTTAACAATGGAGACCCAGTACTTC. Protein sequence: CASSLTMETQYF.

This clonotype has more than one count but fewer than ten. The V gene is TRBV3-1, the J gene TRBJ2-3; no clear D. The CDR3 has 13 residues. CDR1 is LGHDT and CDR2 is YNNKEL in the germline V gene (reference sequence). V lost 1 base and J lost 6, with 8 bases in between. The CDR3 sequence is CASSQVLGDTQYF. CDR3 DNA: TGTGCCAGCAGCCAAGTTCTCGGGGATACGCAGTATTTT.

This chain joins TRBV15 and TRBJ2-2; 9 positions agree with TRBD1. The V segment lost 3 bases and the J segment 7 bases; nucleotides outside the gene matches: 18. The CDR3 totals 19 residues. Germline CDR1 and CDR2: LNHNV and YYDKDF (reference sequence). The CDR3 DNA reads TGTGCCACCAGCAGCGCGGGGTGGGACAGGGAAAAGGAGGACGGGGAGCTGTTTTTT. As protein: CATSSAGWDREKEDGELFF.

This clonotype was counted only a few times. This rearrangement joins TRBV10-3 to TRBJ1-2, with D hard to call. Trimming took 3 bases from V and 2 from J, leaving 13 bases between them. Germline CDR1 is ENHRY and CDR2 is SYGVKD. This CDR3 is 15 amino acids long. This CDR3 reads CAISDASTDNYGYTF. The CDR3 DNA is TGTGCCATCAGTGACGCTAGTACAGACAACTATGGCTACACCTTC.

Comment on this clonotype: A clone one base away is much larger, so this may be a read error. The rearrangement links TRBV2 to TRBJ2-7; D gene ambiguous. V dropped 1 base and J dropped 3 bases, with 4 bases sitting between them. CDR3 size: 12 residues. Germline CDR1 SNHLY, CDR2 FYNNEI. The CDR3 here is CASSEGGYEQYF. In DNA form, the CDR3 reads TGTGCCAGCAGTGAAGGGGGCTACGAGCAGTACTTC.

This chain connects TRBV6-6 to TRBJ1-6; D is undetermined. Germline CDR1 is MNHNY and CDR2 is SVGAGI (reference sequence). V shed 8 bases and J shed 5 bases, with 10 bases lying between them. There are 13 residues in the CDR3. CDR3 amino acids: CASALGNNSPLHF. CDR3 DNA: TGTGCCAGCGCCCTCGGGAATAATTCACCCCTCCACTTT.

This clonotype turned up a few times. The rearrangement uses TRBV4-1 and TRBJ1-5; D is ambiguous. The V gene lost 1 base and the J gene lost 10 bases, with 14 bases spanning the gap. The CDR3 has 14 amino acids. Germline lookup yields CDR1 MGHRA and CDR2 YSYEKL. The DNA for the CDR3 is TGCGCCAGCAGCCAAGTGGTGATCGTCGAACCCCAGCATTTT. It yields the protein CASSQVVIVEPQHF.

This clonotype was counted between two and nine times. The chain couples TRBV15 to TRBJ2-1; D ambiguous. The V end was cut by 0 bases, the J end by 6 bases, with 15 bases between. The CDR3 spans 16 residues. The germline V gene has CDR1 LNHNV and CDR2 YYDKDF (reference sequence). The CDR3, as DNA: TGTGCCACCAGCAGAGATCGCCTCCCTTCCGTCAATGAGCAGTTCTTC. Translating gives CATSRDRLPSVNEQFF.

CDR3 loop: CASSQTRSTEDTQYF. The CDR3 DNA reads as TGCGCCAGCAGCCAAACTAGGTCCACGGAGGATACGCAGTATTTT. This chain joins TRBV4-1 and TRBJ2-3, with a possible D match to TRBD2 (5 bases). The CDR3 covers 15 residues. CDR1 and CDR2 from the germline V gene are MGHRA and YSYEKL. V lost 2 bases and J lost 6, with 15 bases in between.

The chain is built from TRBV5-1 and TRBJ2-6; D remains unclear. This CDR3 comprises 17 residues. The ends were cut back, 0 bases at V and 0 bases at J, with 10 bases in the middle. In germline, CDR1 is SGHRS, CDR2 YFSETQ. CDR3 in amino acids: CASSLDGTYSGANVLTF. The CDR3 bases are TGCGCCAGCAGCTTGGACGGAACCTACTCTGGGGCCAACGTCCTGACTTTC.

This clonotype showed up just a few times. The chain recombines TRBV29-1 with TRBJ1-1; TRBD1 aligns across 8 bases. V dropped 6 bases and J dropped 3; count of bases not matched to a gene: 9. Germline V gene data show CDR1 as SQVTM and CDR2 as ANQGSEA. The CDR3 runs to 14 residues. The CDR3 sequence: CSVKTGTGDTEAFF. The CDR3 DNA follows: TGCAGCGTCAAAACCGGGACAGGAGACACTGAAGCTTTCTTT.

This clonotype was picked up a small number of times. The V and J genes are TRBV20-1 and TRBJ1-6, with D maybe TRBD1 (5 bases). The ends were cut back, 0 bases at V and 2 bases at J, with 11 bases in the middle. This CDR3 comprises 16 residues. Germline CDR1 and CDR2: DFQATT and SNEGSKA (reference sequence). CDR3 sequence: CSARESRETYNSPLHF. For the CDR3, the DNA is TGCAGTGCTAGAGAAAGCAGGGAGACCTATAATTCACCCCTCCACTTT.